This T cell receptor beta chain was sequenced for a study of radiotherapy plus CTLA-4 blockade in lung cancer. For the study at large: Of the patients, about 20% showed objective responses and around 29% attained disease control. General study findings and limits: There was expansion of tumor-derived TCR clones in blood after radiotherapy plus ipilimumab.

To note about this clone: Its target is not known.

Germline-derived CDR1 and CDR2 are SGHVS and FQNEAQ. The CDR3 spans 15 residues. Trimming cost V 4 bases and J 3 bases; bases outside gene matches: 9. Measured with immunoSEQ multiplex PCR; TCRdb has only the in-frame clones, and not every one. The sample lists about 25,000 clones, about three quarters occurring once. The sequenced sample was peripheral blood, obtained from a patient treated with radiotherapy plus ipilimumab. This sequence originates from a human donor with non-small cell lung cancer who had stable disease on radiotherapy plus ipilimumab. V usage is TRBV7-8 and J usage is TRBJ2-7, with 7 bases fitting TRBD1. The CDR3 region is CASSSLTGAGYEQYF. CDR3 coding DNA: TGTGCCAGCAGCTCCCTTACAGGGGCTGGCTACGAGCAGTACTTC.